The TCR beta chain under discussion was sequenced for a study of technical replicates of blood from several donors. The assay was immunoSEQ multiplex PCR, and TCRdb's table has in-frame clones only and misses some. Among approximately 66,000 clones listed, roughly 90% were seen once. This clone was picked up one time. Germline-derived CDR1 and CDR2 are LGHNT and FRNRAP. CDR3 length equals 15 residues. With V trimmed by 3 bases and J by 1 base, 1 base remained unmatched. The receptor was isolated from a human donor in good health. Some clones in this sample may be carry-over from other donors' samples. V gene TRBV12-5 combines with J gene TRBJ2-3, with 10 bases identical to TRBD2. Sequencing was carried out using PBMCs. The DNA of the CDR3 is TGTGCTAGTGGTTTCAGCGGGGGGGGCACAGATACGCAGTATTTT. This encodes CASGFSGGGTDTQYF.